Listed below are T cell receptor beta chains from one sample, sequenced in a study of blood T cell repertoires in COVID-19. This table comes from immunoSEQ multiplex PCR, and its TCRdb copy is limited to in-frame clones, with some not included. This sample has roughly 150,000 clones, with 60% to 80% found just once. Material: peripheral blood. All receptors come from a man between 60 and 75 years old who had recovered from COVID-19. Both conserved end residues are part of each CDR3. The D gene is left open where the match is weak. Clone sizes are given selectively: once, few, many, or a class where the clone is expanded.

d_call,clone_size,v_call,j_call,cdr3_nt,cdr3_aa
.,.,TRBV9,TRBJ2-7,TGTGCCAGCAGCGAGGGGGCTCGCGGGACGGGCAGAGAGCAGTACTTC,CASSEGARGTGREQYF
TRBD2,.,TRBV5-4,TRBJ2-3,TGTGCCAGCAGCTTGTTACTAGCGGGGGCCACAGATACGCAGTATTTT,CASSLLLAGATDTQYF
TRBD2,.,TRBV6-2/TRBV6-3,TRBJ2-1,TGTGCCAGCAGTCGAGGACTAGCGGGGTCGGATGAGCAGTTCTTC,CASSRGLAGSDEQFF
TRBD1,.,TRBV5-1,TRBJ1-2,TGCGCCAGCAGGTCCGGGACAGGGGACTATGGCTACACCTTC,CASRSGTGDYGYTF
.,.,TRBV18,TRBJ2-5,TGTGCCAGCTCACCAGTTGATCGGCTAGCGAGAGAGACCCAGTACTTC,CASSPVDRLARETQYF
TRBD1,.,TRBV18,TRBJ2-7,TGTGCCAGCTCGAGGACAGGGGGCTACGAGCAGTACTTC,CASSRTGGYEQYF
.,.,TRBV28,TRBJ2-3,TGTGCCAGCAGTTTAACGAGGGACATCACCACAGATACGCAGTATTTT,CASSLTRDITTDTQYF
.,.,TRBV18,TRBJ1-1,TGTGCCAGCCAGGGTGCGAGCACTGAAGCTTTCTTT,CASQGASTEAFF
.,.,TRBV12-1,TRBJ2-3,TGTGCCAGCAGCTTATTAGCGGGGCATTCAATCAATACGCAGTATTTT,CASSLLAGHSINTQYF
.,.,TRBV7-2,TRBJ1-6,TGTGCCAGCAGCAGTCCGGGAATCAATAATTCACCCCTCCACTTT,CASSSPGINNSPLHF
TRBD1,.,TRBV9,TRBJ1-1,TGTGCCAGCAGCGGACAGGGGGCGGAGACTGAAGCTTTCTTT,CASSGQGAETEAFF
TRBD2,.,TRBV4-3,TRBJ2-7,TGCGCCAGCAGCCAAACGGGGGGTATCACCTACGAGCAGTACTTC,CASSQTGGITYEQYF
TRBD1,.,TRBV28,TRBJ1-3,TGTGCCAGCAGTCCGGGACAGGCTGGAAACACCATATATTTT,CASSPGQAGNTIYF
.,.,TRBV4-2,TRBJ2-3,TGTGCCAGCAGCCAAGAGAGGACAGATACGCAGTATTTT,CASSQERTDTQYF
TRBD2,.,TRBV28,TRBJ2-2,TGTGCCAGCAGCAGGACTAGCTACGGGGAGCTGTTTTTT,CASSRTSYGELFF
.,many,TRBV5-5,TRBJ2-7,TGTGCCAGCGGCTCGGGACACGGCGAGCAGTACTTC,CASGSGHGEQYF